Listed here is a single TCR beta chain. As yet, its antigen is unknown. The assay was immunoSEQ multiplex PCR, and TCRdb's table has in-frame clones only and misses some. The data hold 70,000 to 90,000 clones, with more than 70% observed a single time. The data derive from a study of T cell responses to AZD1222 COVID-19 vaccine. Study at large: Pooling covered second doses at about 4 or about 12 weeks. Study-level findings and limits: Spike as a whole was targeted by vaccine-associated CD4 TCRs, dominant at 160-218 and 743-854. After two AZD1222 doses, spike-specific TCR breadth and depth rose versus day 0. Clonal diversity may have been underestimated in mostly white British donors.

The source material was peripheral blood, sampled on day 0 of AZD1222 vaccination. This clonotype was obtained from an adult in good health.

This CDR3 is CSVAWRTNEKLFF. CDR3 in DNA: TGCAGCGTGGCGTGGCGGACGAATGAAAAACTGTTTTTT. The V call is TRBV29-1, the J call TRBJ1-4; D not resolved. From germline, CDR1 is SQVTM and CDR2 ANQGSEA. The CDR3 consists of 13 residues. V was shortened by 6 bases and J by 5 bases, with 13 bases between the two germline ends. The full variable domain, in which reference TRBV29-1 and TRBJ1-4 provide the parts outside the CDR3, is SAVISQKPSRDICQRGTSLTIQCQVDSQVTMMFWYRQQPGQSLTLIATANQGSEATYESGFVIDKFPISRPNLTFSTLTVSNMSPEDSSIYLCSVAWRTNEKLFFGSGTQLSVL.